The next 26 T cell receptor beta chains were all read from a single sample in a study of blood T cells in healthy people across ages. Next came a second PCR, run for roughly 7 to 12 cycles, which used a sample-barcoded 5' primer along with a J-beta primer mix. Using its own MiXCR run on the 5' RACE reads, TCRdb lists one record per CDR3 protein. Among nearly 800,000 distinct CDR3 sequences listed, roughly 25% were seen once. These data were also filed under a second study, of T cells of mothers and their children.

The source material was blood. These TCRs come from a boy aged 5-17 years in good health.

For this clonotype: The CDR3 does not close with the conserved phenylalanine or tryptophan, likely indicating a read error. The chain's CDR3 is CASSQDRGYEQYL. The CDR3 DNA reads TGTGCCAGCTCACAAGACAGGGGCTACGAGCAGTACCTC. The chain recombines TRBV18 with TRBJ2-7; TRBD1 matches at 8 bases. Germline assignment: CDR1 KGHSH and CDR2 LQKENI. With V trimmed by 4 bases and J by 3 bases, 2 bases remained unmatched. CDR3 length: 13 residues.

This clonotype turned up a few times. The chain is built from TRBV7-9 and TRBJ2-5; 7 nucleotides align to TRBD1. V lost 3 bases, J lost 5 bases, and 6 bases stayed unmatched. The germline CDR1 and CDR2 sequences are SEHNR and FQNEAQ (reference sequence). This CDR3 spans 14 amino acids. For the CDR3, the DNA is TGTGCCAGCAGCTTCACAGGGGAGTTGGAGACCCAGTACTTC. This translates into CASSFTGELETQYF.

V gene TRBV20-1 combines with J gene TRBJ2-7, with D perhaps TRBD1 or TRBD2 (5 bases each). Trimming left V 4 bases short and J 1 base short, with 14 bases between. The CDR3 sequence is 14 residues long. Per germline, CDR1 DFQATT and CDR2 SNEGSKA (reference sequence). The CDR3 spells CSATDGTISYEQYF. CDR3 sequence (DNA): TGCAGTGCTACTGACGGGACGATTTCCTACGAGCAGTACTTC.

This clonotype has just a few counts. The genes are TRBV7-9 and TRBJ1-4, with TRBD1 as a possible D gene (5 bases). Germline CDR1 is SEHNR and CDR2 is FQNEAQ (reference sequence). Deletions cut 5 bases from V and 10 bases from J, with 26 bases between. The CDR3 runs 17 residues. The CDR3: CASSPHPLGAEEGKLFF. The CDR3 nucleotides read TGTGCCAGCAGCCCGCATCCGTTAGGGGCCGAAGAAGGAAAACTGTTTTTT.

This clonotype was seen a few times. The rearrangement links TRBV7-9 to TRBJ1-2, with TRBD1 as a possible D gene (5 bases). The V gene's germline CDR1 is SEHNR and CDR2 FQNEAQ (reference sequence). The CDR3 sequence is 15 residues long. V was cut by 1 base and J by 4 bases, with 13 bases left in between. The CDR3 region has the DNA TGTGCCAGCAGCTTAGGAGCGGGACCCACCTATGGCTACACCTTC. As protein: CASSLGAGPTYGYTF.

This clonotype was counted a few times. The V and J genes are TRBV29-1 and TRBJ2-1, with D possibly TRBD2 on 5 matching bases. The J call may not be correct, given that the DNA end is closer to TRBJ2-7. Germline V gives CDR1 SQVTM, CDR2 ANQGSEA. This CDR3 region has 14 residues. CDR3 DNA sequence: TGCAGCGTTGAAGATGGCGAGGGTTCCTACGAGCAGTACTTC. Protein sequence: CSVEDGEGSYEQYF.

The sample holds a few counts of this clonotype. V usage is TRBV4-3 and J usage is TRBJ2-5, with 9 bases that match TRBD2. The tail of the sequence fits TRBJ2-1 better, so the J call may be wrong. The germline CDR1 and CDR2 sequences are LGHNA and YSLEER. This CDR3 region has 18 residues. The CDR3 here is CASSQDRASGTLDNEQFF. CDR3 DNA: TGCGCCAGCAGCCAAGACCGCGCTAGCGGGACATTAGACAATGAGCAGTTCTTC.

To note about this clonotype: One junction end disagrees with the germline gene, perhaps due to a read error. The chain combines TRBV2 with TRBJ1-2; D is unresolved. CDR1 and CDR2 (germline): SNHLY, FYNNEI. The CDR3 loop spans 13 amino acids. CDR3 coding DNA: TGTGCCAGCAGGGAAGACACCGTCTATGGCTACACCTTC. It translates to CASREDTVYGYTF.

This clonotype was seen once. The chain combines TRBV10-2 with TRBJ1-4; 9 nucleotides align to TRBD1. Germline V lookup: CDR1 WSHSY, CDR2 SAAADI. The junction had 3 bases not matched to a gene; V was cut back by 1 base and J by 0 bases. The CDR3 is 17 residues long. The CDR3 region has the DNA TGCGCCAGCAGTGAGTGGGACAGGGTGACAACTAATGAAAAACTGTTTTTT. Amino acid sequence: CASSEWDRVTTNEKLFF.

This chain connects TRBV4-3 to TRBJ2-6; D remains ambiguous. The germline gives CDR1 LGHNA, CDR2 YSLEER. The CDR3 contains 20 residues. V shed 3 bases and J shed 0 bases, with 21 bases lying between them. The CDR3 region has the DNA TGCGCCAGCAGCCAGTTTCTTAGACACATAAACGGCTCTGGGGCCAACGTCCTGACTTTC. This sequence encodes CASSQFLRHINGSGANVLTF.

The chain is built from TRBV5-1 and TRBJ2-7; TRBD2 matches 7 bases. Per germline, CDR1 SGHRS and CDR2 YFSETQ. V gave up 4 bases and J gave up 6 bases; unmatched junction bases: 13. This CDR3 comprises 15 residues. The CDR3 nucleotides read TGCGCCAGCAGCCCGGTCGGGACTACCGAAACCGAGCAGTACTTC. Its protein is CASSPVGTTETEQYF.

Only a few counts were recorded for this clonotype. J is TRBJ2-5 and V is TRBV9; possibly TRBD1 for D (5 bases). TRBJ2-7 matches the DNA end more closely, so the J call is doubtful. Germline CDR1 SGDLS, CDR2 YYNGEE. The length of the CDR3 is 14 residues. CDR3 protein: CASSPRPDSYEQYF. CDR3 nucleotides: TGTGCCAGCAGCCCCCGACCTGACAGCTACGAGCAGTACTTC.

This clonotype was seen a few times. The rearrangement links TRBV5-1 to TRBJ2-3; weak D call: TRBD2 (5 bases). The CDR3 is 13 amino acids. Germline assignment: CDR1 SGHRS and CDR2 YFSETQ. Trimming cost V 8 bases and J 2 bases, with 12 bases left between them. The CDR3, as DNA: TGCGCCAGTAAGCCCCGGGACACAGATACGCAGTATTTT. Translation: CASKPRDTDTQYF.

This clonotype has more than one count but fewer than ten. This sequence joins TRBV4-3 and TRBJ2-7; a possible D gene is TRBD1 (5 bases). The CDR3 extends over 14 amino acids. The V gene lost 1 base and the J gene lost 2 bases, with 9 bases spanning the gap. CDR1 and CDR2 from the germline V gene are LGHNA and YSLEER. The CDR3 here is CASSQVQGPYEQYF. CDR3 nucleotide sequence: TGCGCCAGCAGCCAAGTGCAGGGCCCCTACGAGCAGTACTTC.

The rearrangement links TRBV5-1 to TRBJ2-3; D perhaps matches TRBD1 (6 bases). Trimming shortened V by 0 bases and J by 5 bases, and 10 bases separated the two germline ends. CDR3 length: 14 residues. CDR1 is SGHRS, CDR2 YFSETQ, per germline. CDR3 in amino acids: CASSLVQGLDTQYF. The CDR3 nucleotides read TGCGCCAGCAGCTTGGTTCAGGGGTTAGATACGCAGTATTTT.

This clonotype was observed a few times. This chain uses TRBV29-1 with TRBJ2-1; D possibly matches TRBD1 or TRBD2 (6 bases each). Germline assignment: CDR1 SQVTM and CDR2 ANQGSEA. The V and J ends lost 4 bases and 0 bases respectively, with 10 bases between them. This CDR3 region has 14 residues. The CDR3 nucleotides are TGCAGCGTTGGGAAGGGGGGCTCCTACAATGAGCAGTTCTTC. Amino acids: CSVGKGGSYNEQFF.

The rearrangement joins TRBV7-3 to TRBJ2-7; D uncertain. Trimming stripped 6 bases from V and 5 bases from J, with 8 bases between. The CDR3 runs 11 residues. CDR1 is SGHTA, CDR2 FQGTGA, per germline. The DNA for the CDR3 is TGTGCCAGCAGGTTCTACGACGAGCAGTACTTC. Amino acids: CASRFYDEQYF.

The sample holds a few counts of this clonotype. The CDR3: CSVGRQYQETQYF. The CDR3, as DNA: TGCAGCGTTGGTAGACAGTACCAAGAGACCCAGTACTTC. The chain joins TRBV29-1 to TRBJ2-5; TRBD1 is a possible D gene (5 bases). Per the germline V gene, CDR1 is SQVTM and CDR2 is ANQGSEA. V was shortened by 4 bases and J by 0 bases, with 9 bases between the two germline ends. There are 13 residues in the CDR3.

This clonotype has just a few counts. The V and J genes are TRBV9 and TRBJ2-5; weak D call: TRBD2 (6 bases). The DNA end is more similar to TRBJ2-1, so the J call may be wrong. Per germline, CDR1 SGDLS and CDR2 YYNGEE. This CDR3 comprises 15 residues. The CDR3 DNA follows: TGTGCCAGCAGCGAGGGACTTCTTCCAATAGATGAGCAGTTCTTC. Its translation: CASSEGLLPIDEQFF.

This clonotype has a handful of counts. This chain uses TRBV28 with TRBJ1-2; 9 bases match TRBD1. The junction had 7 bases not matched to a gene; V was cut back by 4 bases and J by 4 bases. Germline CDR1 reads MDHEN; CDR2 reads SYDVKM. The CDR3 is 15 amino acids. As DNA, the CDR3 is TGTGCCAGCAGTTCCAACAGGGGGCGAAGCTATGGCTACACCTTC. Translation: CASSSNRGRSYGYTF.

This chain joins TRBV4-1 and TRBJ2-7; 16 nucleotides match TRBD2. J gave up 4 bases and V 3 bases, and 3 bases lay outside the gene matches. The CDR3 loop spans 16 amino acids. The germline CDR1 and CDR2 sequences are MGHRA and YSYEKL. CDR3 loop: CASSQGTSGRVYEQYF. CDR3 nucleotide sequence: TGCGCCAGCAGCCAGGGGACTAGCGGGAGGGTGTACGAGCAGTACTTC.

The chain links TRBV3-1 to TRBJ2-2; 8 nucleotides agree with TRBD1. Germline CDR1 reads LGHDT; CDR2 reads YNNKEL (reference sequence). Trimming at V came to 4 bases and at J to 0 bases, leaving 4 bases not matched to a gene. CDR3 length: 16 amino acids. The CDR3 region has the DNA TGTGCCAGCAGCCGAGGACAGGGAACGAACACCGGGGAGCTGTTTTTT. Amino acids: CASSRGQGTNTGELFF. The whole variable domain, filled in from reference TRBV3-1 and TRBJ2-2, reads DTAVSQTPKYLVTQMGNDKSIKCEQNLGHDTMYWYKQDSKKFLKIMFSYNNKELIINETVPNRFSPKSPDKAHLNLHINSLELGDSAVYFCASSRGQGTNTGELFFGEGSRLTVL.

Only a few counts were recorded for this clonotype. At one end the junction does not follow the germline gene, possibly because of a read error. The rearrangement uses TRBV7-2 and TRBJ1-4; D is unresolved. The CDR3 has 14 residues. Germline assignment: CDR1 SGHTA and CDR2 FQGNSA. CDR3 DNA: TGTGTCAGCAGCTTCAGAACCGCTAATGAAAAACTGTTTTTT. It encodes CVSSFRTANEKLFF.

This clonotype was observed a few times. The J gene is TRBJ2-5, the V gene TRBV6-2 or TRBV6-3; D is perhaps TRBD1 (5 bases). V dropped 7 bases and J dropped 3 bases, with 12 bases sitting between them. Germline V gene data show CDR1 as MNHEY and CDR2 as SVGEGT. The CDR3 sequence is 13 residues long. The DNA for the CDR3 is TGTGCCAGCACCAAATGGGGCAAAGAGACCCAGTACTTC. Translation: CASTKWGKETQYF.

This clonotype occurred a few times. The chain has TRBV6-6 and TRBJ1-1, with unresolved D. CDR3 size: 9 residues. V lost 7 bases to trimming and J lost 8 bases, with 5 bases between them. Germline V gene sequence: CDR1 MNHNY, CDR2 SVGAGI (reference sequence). As DNA, the CDR3 is TGTGCCAGCATCAAAGAAGCTTTCTTT. Translated: CASIKEAFF.

The chain joins TRBV15 to TRBJ2-7; D not certain. The CDR3 is 13 amino acids. V lost 0 bases to trimming and J lost 6 bases, with 9 bases between them. Per germline, CDR1 LNHNV and CDR2 YYDKDF (reference sequence). The CDR3 here is CATSRDGRGEQYF. The CDR3, as DNA: TGTGCCACCAGCAGAGACGGTCGCGGCGAGCAGTACTTC.